This TCR beta chain comes out of a study of T cells after yellow fever vaccination. Study-level findings and limits: Abundant clonotypes (contaminants from the bulk population) could be present in FACS-sorted repertoires.

TCRdb independently ran MiXCR on the 5' RACE reads; one entry per CDR3 protein. The sample holds roughly 350,000 distinct CDR3 sequences, approximately 4% seen once. This clonotype has more than one count but fewer than ten. Its antigen remains unidentified. Trimming at V came to 7 bases and at J to 2 bases, leaving 8 bases not matched to a gene. Germline CDR1 is MNHEY and CDR2 is SVGEGT. The CDR3 has 15 residues. Sequenced material: PBMCs, taken 5 days after the yellow fever booster vaccination. This chain connects TRBV6-2 or TRBV6-3 to TRBJ2-1, with 7 bases that match TRBD1. The sequence was collected from a young man who received the YFV17D yellow fever vaccine. For the CDR3, the DNA is TGTGCCAGCACCTACGGGACAGCTGCCTACAATGAGCAGTTCTTC. This gives the protein CASTYGTAAYNEQFF.